Below, 30 T cell receptor beta chains from the same sample are listed, as sequenced in a study of T-cell reconstitution after alpha-beta-depleted transplantation in children. A library of TCRbeta sequences, prepared with unique molecular identifiers, was generated. TCRdb called the PCR reads again in MiXCR, with one record for every CDR3 protein. The sample consists of roughly 180,000 distinct CDR3 sequences, approximately 10% of them appearing once. The sequenced sample was PBMCs, obtained before TCRalphabeta/CD19-depleted stem cell transplant. The source of these receptors is a boy aged 2 to 10 with acute myeloid leukemia, due to receive a stem cell transplant.

Ten or more counts support this clonotype. The V call is TRBV7-2, the J call TRBJ1-6, with 7 bases fitting TRBD1. The V gene's germline CDR1 is SGHTA and CDR2 FQGNSA. With 5 bases clipped from V and 7 bases from J, the junction kept 2 bases outside the gene matches. This CDR3 is 13 amino acids long. The CDR3 is CASSQQGNSPLHF. The CDR3 nucleotides read TGTGCCAGCAGCCAACAGGGGAATTCACCCCTCCACTTT.

This clonotype was detected ten times or more. The V call is TRBV29-1, the J call TRBJ1-1; 9 bases align to TRBD1. This CDR3 region has 13 residues. Germline CDR1 SQVTM, CDR2 ANQGSEA. V lost 6 bases to trimming and J lost 2 bases; unmatched junction nucleotides: 4. The CDR3 spells CSVHRGRNTEAFF. The CDR3 DNA is TGCAGCGTGCACAGGGGGCGAAACACTGAAGCTTTCTTT.

There are many counts of this clonotype. J is TRBJ2-7 and V is TRBV3-1; D is perhaps TRBD1 (5 bases). The CDR3 covers 13 residues. Between the trimmed V and J ends, which lost 0 bases and 6 bases, there was a span of 9 bases. Germline V gene data show CDR1 as LGHDT and CDR2 as YNNKEL (reference sequence). The CDR3 reads CASSQEGRGEQYF. CDR3 nucleotide sequence: TGTGCCAGCAGCCAAGAGGGGCGAGGCGAGCAGTACTTC.

The gene calls are TRBV6-2 or TRBV6-3 and TRBJ2-1; 16 bases fit TRBD2. The germline CDR1 and CDR2 sequences are MNHEY and SVGEGT. V dropped 2 bases and J dropped 4; count of bases not matched to a gene: 14. The CDR3 is 21 residues long. Here the CDR3 DNA reads TGTGCCAGCAGTTACGAGGGTCAGGGACTAGCGGGAGGGCCGCGGTACAATGAGCAGTTCTTC. This codes for CASSYEGQGLAGGPRYNEQFF.

This clonotype appeared many times. The chain carries TRBV2 and TRBJ2-5; 7 bases match TRBD2. Trimming at V came to 2 bases and at J to 5 bases, leaving 26 bases not matched to a gene. This CDR3 is built from 21 residues. The germline V gene has CDR1 SNHLY and CDR2 FYNNEI. The CDR3 DNA sequence: TGTGCCAGCAGTGAATTTCCTGCCTATGAGCCGGGACTATCAGGAGGGGAGACCCAGTACTTC. Amino acid sequence: CASSEFPAYEPGLSGGETQYF.

In its sample, this clonotype was seen many times. The chain uses TRBV28 and TRBJ2-4; TRBD1 aligns across 9 bases. The CDR3 has 13 amino acids. The ends lost 6 bases at V and 13 bases at J; junction bases unmatched: 10. CDR1 is MDHEN and CDR2 is SYDVKM in the germline V gene. The CDR3 bases are TGTGCCAGCAGCTCAATCCGGGACAGGGACCAGTACTTC. Translation: CASSSIRDRDQYF.

There are many counts of this clonotype. The V gene is TRBV9, the J gene TRBJ2-5, with D possibly being TRBD1 or TRBD2 (5 bases each). Deletions cut 0 bases from V and 5 bases from J, with 14 bases between. Germline values: CDR1 SGDLS, CDR2 YYNGEE. CDR3 length: 15 residues. The CDR3 nucleotides are TGTGCCAGCAGCGTAGCCCCGACGGGGCGGGAGACCCAGTACTTC. Translation: CASSVAPTGRETQYF. Using reference TRBV9 and TRBJ2-5 for the parts outside the CDR3, the full variable domain is DSGVTQTPKHLITATGQRVTLRCSPRSGDLSVYWYQQSLDQGLQFLIQYYNGEERAKGNILERFSAQQFPDLHSELNLSSLELGDSALYFCASSVAPTGRETQYFGPGTRLLVL.

Ten or more counts support this clonotype. This sequence joins TRBV20-1 and TRBJ1-4; unclear D gene. The V gene lost 1 base and the J gene lost 6 bases, with 9 bases spanning the gap. CDR1 is DFQATT, CDR2 SNEGSKA, per germline (reference sequence). This CDR3 has 13 residues. The CDR3 reads CSARAQIDEKLFF. DNA of the CDR3: TGCAGTGCTAGAGCTCAGATAGATGAAAAACTGTTTTTT.

This clonotype has ten or more counts. This sequence joins TRBV4-1 and TRBJ2-1; a possible D gene is TRBD1 (5 bases). Deletions cut 5 bases from V and 5 bases from J, with 16 bases between. Germline V gene lookup returns CDR1 MGHRA and CDR2 YSYEKL. This CDR3 has 15 amino acids. DNA of the CDR3: TGCGCCAGCAGCTTCAGGGTATTGGACGACAATGAGCAGTTCTTC. As protein: CASSFRVLDDNEQFF.

This clonotype was detected ten times or more. V gene TRBV4-1 combines with J gene TRBJ2-2, with D maybe TRBD1 (8 bases). Trimming cost V 2 bases and J 2 bases, with 15 bases left between them. CDR1 is MGHRA, CDR2 YSYEKL, per germline. The CDR3 has 17 residues. In DNA, the CDR3 is TGCGCCAGCAGCCAATCCACAGGGGGGGCCAACACCGGGGAGCTGTTTTTT. Protein product: CASSQSTGGANTGELFF.

In this sample, this clonotype turned up many times. The chain combines TRBV6-1 with TRBJ1-6; 7 nucleotides agree with TRBD1. This CDR3 spans 15 amino acids. Germline-derived CDR1 and CDR2 are MNHNS and SASEGT. J lost 6 bases, V lost 6 bases, and 8 bases had no gene match. CDR3 sequence (DNA): TGTGCCAGCAGAATACCGGGACAGCGTAATTCACCCCTCCACTTT. Translation gives CASRIPGQRNSPLHF.

This clonotype was detected ten times or more. This rearrangement joins TRBV5-1 to TRBJ2-5; 11 bases line up with TRBD1. The CDR3 is 16 amino acids. Germline CDR1 and CDR2: SGHRS and YFSETQ. J lost 4 bases, V lost 1 base, and 6 bases had no gene match. CDR3 DNA: TGCGCCAGCAGCTTGACGGGGGGACAGGGGGGAGAGACCCAGTACTTC. Protein sequence: CASSLTGGQGGETQYF.

This clonotype was observed many times. The rearrangement links TRBV25-1 to TRBJ2-6; perhaps TRBD2 as D (6 bases). Germline V gives CDR1 MGHDK, CDR2 SYGVNS. The ends were cut back, 3 bases at V and 4 bases at J, with 10 bases in the middle. CDR3 length: 15 residues. CDR3 loop: CASSEAGSGANVLTF. The CDR3 coding sequence is TGTGCCAGCAGTGAGGCCGGGAGCGGGGCCAACGTCCTGACTTTC.

This clonotype was seen many times. CDR3 sequence reads: CASSPQWGQGGFTDTQYF. Written as DNA, the CDR3 is TGCGCCAGCAGCCCGCAATGGGGACAAGGGGGATTCACAGATACGCAGTATTTT. The chain is built from TRBV4-1 and TRBJ2-3; weak D call: TRBD1 (6 bases). With 4 bases removed from V and 2 bases from J, the gap between germline ends came to 22 bases. Germline V gene data show CDR1 as MGHRA and CDR2 as YSYEKL. The CDR3 is 18 residues long.

There are a few counts of this clonotype. This chain connects TRBV9 to TRBJ1-2; D might be TRBD1 (6 bases). The germline gives CDR1 SGDLS, CDR2 YYNGEE. The V gene lost 6 bases and the J gene lost 1 base, with 10 bases spanning the gap. The CDR3 sequence is 13 residues long. The CDR3 nucleotides are TGTGCCAGCACCAGGACAGATAACTATGGCTACACCTTC. Translating gives CASTRTDNYGYTF.

On this clonotype itself: No conserved phenylalanine or tryptophan is present at the end of the CDR3, so a read error is the likely explanation. The chain is built from TRBV12-3 or TRBV12-4 and TRBJ1-2, with 9 bases lining up with TRBD1. V dropped 3 bases and J dropped 6; count of bases not matched to a gene: 5. The CDR3 is 14 amino acids. CDR3 in amino acids: CASSLGTGFNGYTL. In nucleotides, the CDR3 is TGTGCCAGCAGTTTGGGGACAGGGTTCAATGGCTACACCCTC.

This clonotype appeared many times. The chain uses TRBV20-1 and TRBJ1-2; TRBD1 might be the D (6 bases). The CDR3 contains 16 residues. V lost 0 bases and J lost 4, with 18 bases in between. Germline V gene lookup returns CDR1 DFQATT and CDR2 SNEGSKA (reference sequence). The CDR3 DNA sequence: TGCAGTGCTAGAGATGGGCAGGGGTTGGGAAGCTATGGCTACACCTTC. It specifies CSARDGQGLGSYGYTF.

This clonotype occurred many times. The rearrangement links TRBV20-1 to TRBJ2-7; 10 bases line up with TRBD1. The CDR3 is made up of 14 amino acids. Unmatched junction bases numbered 7, after V lost 3 bases and J lost 5 bases. Germline V CDR1 and CDR2: DFQATT, SNEGSKA (reference sequence). Here the CDR3 DNA reads TGCAGTGCTAGCGGGGGGACAGGGGTCCACGAGCAGTACTTC. As protein: CSASGGTGVHEQYF.

This clonotype was observed many times. The chain is built from TRBV12-3 or TRBV12-4 and TRBJ1-2; 11 nucleotides align to TRBD1. CDR3 length: 14 amino acids. V trimming: 5 bases; J trimming: 5 bases; junction bases outside the gene matches: 4. The CDR3 loop reads CASSAGTGGYGYTF. The CDR3 DNA reads as TGTGCCAGCAGTGCCGGGACAGGGGGATATGGCTACACCTTC.

The gene calls are TRBV25-1 and TRBJ1-2; TRBD1 aligns across 7 bases. Germline lookup yields CDR1 MGHDK and CDR2 SYGVNS. V shed 3 bases, J shed 4 bases, and the junction held 14 bases outside the gene matches. CDR3 size: 17 residues. CDR3 nucleotides: TGTGCCAGCAGTGATTGGGACAGCTCCCGCGGTTTCTATGGCTACACCTTC. Its protein is CASSDWDSSRGFYGYTF.

This clonotype has a count of ten or more. The V and J genes are TRBV7-2 and TRBJ2-1, with 11 bases fitting TRBD2. This CDR3 region has 18 residues. The J segment lost 7 bases and the V segment lost 5 bases, leaving 16 bases of the junction unmatched. Germline CDR1 reads SGHTA; CDR2 reads FQGNSA. In DNA, the CDR3 is TGTGCCAGCAGCCGAAATCCTATAGCGGGAGGGCCAAAGAATGAGCAGTTCTTC. Translated: CASSRNPIAGGPKNEQFF.

Ten or more counts support this clonotype. The rearrangement uses TRBV5-1 and TRBJ2-7; TRBD1 matches at 7 bases. The CDR3 runs to 14 residues. V lost 4 bases and J lost 3; bases outside the gene matches: 7. Germline CDR1 reads SGHRS; CDR2 reads YFSETQ. CDR3 DNA: TGCGCCAGCAGCCGACGGGACAGAGGCTACGAGCAGTACTTC. Protein sequence: CASSRRDRGYEQYF.

In its sample, this clonotype was seen many times. The chain links TRBV3-1 to TRBJ1-6; D is unresolved. The V end lost 1 base, the J end lost 8 bases, and 24 bases lay between the germline ends. CDR1 and CDR2 (germline): LGHDT, YNNKEL (reference sequence). The CDR3 is 19 amino acids. In DNA, the CDR3 is TGTGCCAGCAGCCAAGTAGGATCCATCAGTAGACGGATTGATTCACCCCTCCACTTT. Its protein product is CASSQVGSISRRIDSPLHF.

This clonotype was observed at least ten times. CDR3 nucleotide sequence: TGCAGTGCTAGTGCTGGGACAGGGGATCAGCCCCAGCATTTT. Amino acid sequence: CSASAGTGDQPQHF. This chain joins TRBV20-1 and TRBJ1-5; 10 nucleotides line up with TRBD1. CDR1 and CDR2 (germline): DFQATT, SNEGSKA (reference sequence). The CDR3 has 14 residues. J was trimmed by 5 bases and V by 3 bases; bases with no gene match: 4.

V gene TRBV12-3 or TRBV12-4 combines with J gene TRBJ2-2; a weak D match, TRBD2 (6 bases). The CDR3 extends over 15 amino acids. Deletions cut 3 bases from V and 3 bases from J, with 11 bases between. The CDR3 nucleotides read TGTGCCAGCAGTTTCGGTCTAGCGTACACCGGGGAGCTGTTTTTT. Encoded protein: CASSFGLAYTGELFF.

This clonotype occurred many times. V is TRBV28 and J is TRBJ2-4; D is possibly TRBD2 (5 bases). V was shortened by 2 bases and J by 8 bases, with 19 bases between the two germline ends. Germline V gene lookup returns CDR1 MDHEN and CDR2 SYDVKM. The CDR3 has 16 amino acids. The DNA for the CDR3 is TGTGCCAGCAGTTTAGGCCGGGCTAGCAGAGGAGACATTCAGTACTTC. This sequence encodes CASSLGRASRGDIQYF.

V usage is TRBV27 and J usage is TRBJ2-7, with no clear D. This CDR3 region has 13 residues. V shed 2 bases and J shed 6 bases, with 11 bases lying between them. The germline gives CDR1 MNHEY, CDR2 SMNVEV (reference sequence). CDR3 DNA: TGTGCCAGCAGTTTAACTCGTCTAGGCGAGCAGTACTTC. As protein: CASSLTRLGEQYF.

This clonotype was picked up many times. This chain links TRBV7-9 with TRBJ2-7; 10 nucleotides agree with TRBD1. Germline trimming cut 4 bases from V and 6 bases from J; bases unmatched to any gene: 9. The CDR3 covers 15 residues. In germline, CDR1 is SEHNR, CDR2 FQNEAQ (reference sequence). CDR3: CASSSGTGVVREQYV. Written as DNA, the CDR3 is TGTGCCAGCAGCTCCGGGACAGGGGTCGTCCGCGAGCAGTACGTC.

At least ten counts were recorded for this clonotype. The chain uses TRBV7-9 and TRBJ1-2; the D is unclear. V was cut by 1 base and J by 3 bases, with 9 bases left in between. Germline assignment: CDR1 SEHNR and CDR2 FQNEAQ (reference sequence). The CDR3 runs to 14 residues. This CDR3 is CASSLEGRDYGYTF. The CDR3 bases are TGTGCCAGCAGCTTAGAGGGTCGGGACTATGGCTACACCTTC.

This clonotype has ten or more counts. The chain uses TRBV7-3 and TRBJ2-1; TRBD2 aligns across 7 bases. With 5 bases clipped from V and 8 bases from J, the junction kept 12 bases outside the gene matches. CDR3 length equals 15 residues. Germline V gives CDR1 SGHTA, CDR2 FQGTGA. In DNA, the CDR3 is TGTGCCAGCAGCCCGCTTGGCGGGAGATTCGATGAGCAGTTCTTC. It translates to CASSPLGGRFDEQFF.